These 5 T cell receptor beta chains were sequenced from one sample in a study of blood T cell repertoires in COVID-19. Data came from immunoSEQ multiplex PCR; TCRdb stores just in-frame clones and leaves some out. Here the sample spans about 160,000 clones, around 84% being singletons. Sequencing used peripheral blood. These receptor sequences come from a woman between 55 and 75 years old with COVID-19, enrolled during active disease.

The chain joins TRBV7-9 to TRBJ2-2; maybe TRBD2 (6 bases). Germline CDR1 SEHNR, CDR2 FQNEAQ (reference sequence). V shed 5 bases and J shed 5 bases, with 15 bases lying between them. The CDR3 spans 15 residues. The CDR3 coding sequence is TGTGCCAGCAGCACAACCGGGGGTATAACCGGGGAGCTGTTTTTT. Its protein is CASSTTGGITGELFF.

The CDR3: CASTQNTGELFF. CDR3 DNA sequence: TGTGCCAGCACCCAAAACACCGGGGAGCTGTTTTTT. The chain combines TRBV6-5 with TRBJ2-2, with no clear D. Trimming removed 7 bases at V and 2 bases at J, with 5 bases between. CDR1 is MNHEY, CDR2 SVGAGI, per germline. The CDR3 is 12 residues long.

The V call is TRBV29-1, the J call TRBJ1-1; D might be TRBD1 (5 bases). The V gene's germline CDR1 is SQVTM and CDR2 ANQGSEA. V was trimmed by 4 bases and J by 6 bases, leaving 6 bases between them. This CDR3 region has 10 residues. DNA for the CDR3: TGCAGCGTTGGGGGCGCTGAAGCTTTCTTT. Translating gives CSVGGAEAFF. Drawing the rest from reference TRBV29-1 and TRBJ1-1, the complete variable domain is SAVISQKPSRDICQRGTSLTIQCQVDSQVTMMFWYRQQPGQSLTLIATANQGSEATYESGFVIDKFPISRPNLTFSTLTVSNMSPEDSSIYLCSVGGAEAFFGQGTRLTVV.

The J gene is TRBJ2-3, the V gene TRBV5-4; 15 bases match TRBD2. CDR1 SGHNT and CDR2 YYREEE come from the germline V gene (reference sequence). After removal of 5 bases from V and 5 bases from J, the junction contained 6 bases not matched to a gene. The CDR3 totals 16 residues. The CDR3 DNA sequence: TGTGCCAGCAGGAAGGGACTAGCGGGAGGAGAAGATACGCAGTATTTT. This sequence encodes CASRKGLAGGEDTQYF. The whole variable domain, filled in from reference TRBV5-4 and TRBJ2-3, reads ETGVTQSPTHLIKTRGQQVTLRCSSQSGHNTVSWYQQALGQGPQFIFQYYREEENGRGNFPPRFSGLQFPNYSSELNVNALELDDSALYLCASRKGLAGGEDTQYFGPGTRLTVL.

The chain uses TRBV3-1 (or the pseudogene TRBV3-2) and TRBJ2-1; D might be TRBD1 (7 bases). V lost 2 bases and J lost 6, with 14 bases in between. Germline lookup yields CDR1 LGHDT and CDR2 YNNKEL (reference sequence). CDR3 length equals 15 residues. CDR3 in DNA: TGTGCCAGCAGCCAACAGGCGGGACAGTTCAATGAGCAGTTCTTC. Encoded protein: CASSQQAGQFNEQFF.